What follows are 30 T cell receptor beta chains derived from one specimen sequenced in a study of shared clonotypes between healthy human individuals. TCRdb's copy holds only in-frame clones and misses some; the assay was immunoSEQ multiplex PCR. The data show 2,500,000 or so clones, 80% to 95% seen once. The sequenced material came from naive CD4+ T cells from PBMCs. This sample's subset: CD45RA+ positively selected. Every receptor here comes from a man between 18 and 35 years old in good health. Some clones in this sample may be carry-over from other donors' samples.

This chain joins TRBV5-4 and TRBJ2-3; D gene ambiguous. Deletions cut 0 bases from V and 1 base from J, with 6 bases between. The CDR3 length is 14 residues. In germline, CDR1 is SGHNT, CDR2 YYREEE (reference sequence). Here the CDR3 reads CASSLDWRTDTQYF. As DNA, the CDR3 is TGTGCCAGCAGCTTGGACTGGCGCACAGATACGCAGTATTTT.

The chain has TRBV5-5 and TRBJ2-7; D assignment may be TRBD1 or TRBD2 (5 bases each). Trimming stripped 4 bases from V and 3 bases from J, with 14 bases between. CDR1 and CDR2 from the germline V gene are SGHKS and YYEKEE (reference sequence). The length of the CDR3 is 14 residues. In DNA, the CDR3 is TGTGCCAGCAGCCTCCGGGACGGAGACTACGAGCAGTACTTC. This gives the protein CASSLRDGDYEQYF.

The gene calls are TRBV4-3 and TRBJ1-1; TRBD1 matches at 9 bases. Germline V CDR1 and CDR2: LGHNA, YSLEER. J gave up 1 base and V 1 base, and 1 base lay outside the gene matches. CDR3 size: 15 residues. The CDR3 reads CASSQATGGNTEAFF. The DNA for the CDR3 is TGCGCCAGCAGCCAAGCGACAGGGGGGAACACTGAAGCTTTCTTT.

The rearrangement uses TRBV21-1 and TRBJ1-1. TRBV21-1 is designated a pseudogene. This CDR3 comprises 13 residues. The CDR3 reads CASSKWENTEAFF. The CDR3 DNA follows: TGTGCCAGCAGCAAATGGGAAAACACTGAAGCTTTCTTT.

Of note for this clone: Other DNA sequences within the sample encode an identical CDR3. The chain uses TRBV28 and TRBJ2-1; 12 nucleotides match TRBD2. The V segment lost 6 bases and the J segment 6 bases; nucleotides outside the gene matches: 3. The CDR3 covers 14 residues. Germline V gene sequence: CDR1 MDHEN, CDR2 SYDVKM. In DNA, the CDR3 is TGTGCCAGCAGCCTAGCGGGAGGGCCCAATGAGCAGTTCTTC. This translates into CASSLAGGPNEQFF.

J is TRBJ2-1 and V is TRBV7-3; D might be TRBD2 (7 bases). Germline assignment: CDR1 SGHTA and CDR2 FQGTGA. This CDR3 contains 16 residues. With 3 bases removed from V and 4 bases from J, the gap between germline ends came to 16 bases. CDR3 sequence: CASSLGGTPGYNEQFF. In DNA, the CDR3 is TGTGCCAGCAGCTTGGGGGGGACACCAGGGTACAATGAGCAGTTCTTC.

The chain combines TRBV2 with TRBJ1-4, with 9 bases matching TRBD1. Trimming cost V 6 bases and J 8 bases; bases outside gene matches: 7. This CDR3 is built from 14 residues. Per the germline V gene, CDR1 is SNHLY and CDR2 is FYNNEI. CDR3 sequence: CASRGTGLSEKLFF. The DNA for the CDR3 is TGTGCCAGCAGAGGGACAGGGCTCAGCGAAAAACTGTTTTTT. Filled out from reference TRBV2 and TRBJ1-4, the complete variable domain reads EPEVTQTPSHQVTQMGQEVILRCVPISNHLYFYWYRQILGQKVEFLVSFYNNEISEKSEIFDDQFSVERPDGSNFTLKIRSTKLEDSAMYFCASRGTGLSEKLFFGSGTQLSVL.

The chain combines TRBV5-5 with TRBJ2-5; D unresolved. This CDR3 spans 14 amino acids. The V gene's germline CDR1 is SGHKS and CDR2 YYEKEE (reference sequence). V lost 0 bases and J lost 0, with 6 bases in between. Here the CDR3 DNA reads TGTGCCAGCAGCTTGGTGTCGTACCAAGAGACCCAGTACTTC. Its protein product is CASSLVSYQETQYF.

As regards this clone: The same CDR3 arises from other DNA sequences in this sample as well. The rearrangement joins TRBV28 to TRBJ2-1, with D hard to call. This CDR3 contains 12 residues. The germline gives CDR1 MDHEN, CDR2 SYDVKM. The ends were cut back, 4 bases at V and 2 bases at J, with 3 bases in the middle. The DNA of the CDR3 is TGTGCCAGCAGTTCCACCTACAATGAGCAGTTCTTC. It translates to CASSSTYNEQFF.

The chain links TRBV9 to TRBJ1-3; D is unresolved. The CDR3 loop spans 16 amino acids. From germline, CDR1 is SGDLS and CDR2 YYNGEE. V was clipped by 4 bases and J by 0 bases, with 14 bases between them. The CDR3 region has the DNA TGTGCCAGCAGCCCTCGCAGCGTGCCCTCTGGAAACACCATATATTTT. Protein product: CASSPRSVPSGNTIYF.

The chain is built from TRBV7-3 and TRBJ2-5, with D possibly matching TRBD1 (8 bases). Trimming took off 5 bases at V and 5 bases at J, with 15 bases between the two ends. Germline V CDR1 and CDR2: SGHTA, FQGTGA. This CDR3 comprises 14 residues. The CDR3 loop is CASSHGQGGETQYF. CDR3 sequence (DNA): TGTGCCAGCAGCCACGGACAGGGAGGGGAGACCCAGTACTTC.

The rearrangement uses TRBV11-2 and TRBJ1-1; the D is unclear. The V end lost 1 base, the J end lost 5 bases, and 11 bases lay between the germline ends. This CDR3 is 14 amino acids long. Germline assignment: CDR1 SGHAT and CDR2 FQNNGV. CDR3 DNA: TGTGCCAGCAGCTTAGGGGTCGGGGAGACTGAAGCTTTCTTT. Translation gives CASSLGVGETEAFF. Full variable domain (missing parts from reference TRBV11-2 and TRBJ1-1): EAGVAQSPRYKIIEKRQSVAFWCNPISGHATLYWYQQILGQGPKLLIQFQNNGVVDDSQLPKDRFSAERLKGVDSTLKIQPAKLEDSAVYLCASSLGVGETEAFFGQGTRLTVV.

This rearrangement joins TRBV27 to TRBJ2-6; D is unresolved. Germline loops: CDR1 MNHEY, CDR2 SMNVEV (reference sequence). V was pared by 5 bases and J by 3 bases, with 14 bases between. CDR3 length: 16 amino acids. CDR3 bases: TGTGCCAGCAGTCCCCATCTAACTGGTGGGGCCAACGTCCTGACTTTC. Amino acid sequence: CASSPHLTGGANVLTF.

The CDR3 spells CASSFLGSEAFF. For the CDR3, the DNA is TGTGCCAGCAGTTTTTTGGGCTCTGAAGCTTTCTTT. The J gene is TRBJ1-1, the V gene TRBV27; D gene unclear. From germline, CDR1 is MNHEY and CDR2 SMNVEV (reference sequence). V was clipped by 3 bases and J by 6 bases, with 8 bases between them. The CDR3 has 12 residues.

The rearrangement links TRBV7-7 to TRBJ2-2, with TRBD2 matching 7 bases. The CDR3 consists of 18 residues. The J segment lost 5 bases and the V segment lost 3 bases, leaving 15 bases of the junction unmatched. Per germline, CDR1 SSHAT and CDR2 FNYEAQ (reference sequence). This CDR3 is CASSFLAGDPSGTGELFF. DNA for the CDR3: TGTGCCAGCAGCTTCCTGGCGGGAGACCCTAGTGGGACCGGGGAGCTGTTTTTT. Full variable domain (missing parts from reference TRBV7-7 and TRBJ2-2): GAGVSQSPRYKVTKRGQDVTLRCDPISSHATLYWYQQALGQGPEFLTYFNYEAQPDKSGLPSDRFSAERPEGSISTLTIQRTEQRDSAMYRCASSFLAGDPSGTGELFFGEGSRLTVL.

The chain has TRBV19 and TRBJ2-1; tentative D call: TRBD1 (7 bases). CDR1 and CDR2 from the germline V gene are LNHDA and SQIVND (reference sequence). V lost 0 bases, J lost 1 base, and 13 bases lay in between. The CDR3 extends over 17 amino acids. The CDR3 DNA follows: TGTGCCAGTAGTATAGATAGGGCAGGGGGGTCCTACAATGAGCAGTTCTTC. This codes for CASSIDRAGGSYNEQFF.

The CDR3 DNA is TGCGCCAGCAGCCAAGAAGGAGCGCATCTAGCGGGAGGTGTGGGCAATGAGCAGTTCTTC. It encodes CASSQEGAHLAGGVGNEQFF. The rearrangement links TRBV4-3 to TRBJ2-1; 11 positions match TRBD2. Germline V gives CDR1 LGHNA, CDR2 YSLEER. This CDR3 contains 20 residues. V trimming: 0 bases; J trimming: 6 bases; junction bases outside the gene matches: 16.

The chain employs TRBV7-3 and TRBJ2-1; D is undetermined. Germline assignment: CDR1 SGHTA and CDR2 FQGTGA. The CDR3 consists of 13 residues. V gave up 3 bases and J gave up 8 bases, with 11 bases separating them. The CDR3 region has the DNA TGTGCCAGCAGCTTCCGTCCGGCGGATGAGCAGTTCTTC. The encoded protein is CASSFRPADEQFF.

The J gene is TRBJ2-7, the V gene TRBV18, with 7 bases lining up with TRBD2. CDR1 and CDR2 (germline): KGHSH, LQKENI. J was trimmed by 6 bases and V by 3 bases; bases with no gene match: 11. The CDR3 contains 15 residues. The CDR3 loop is CASSPELGGPSEQYF. The CDR3 nucleotides are TGTGCCAGCTCACCGGAATTGGGAGGGCCCTCCGAGCAGTACTTC.

The V gene is TRBV6-1, the J gene TRBJ2-7, with D unresolved. CDR1 is MNHNS, CDR2 SASEGT, per germline. Trimming stripped 6 bases from V and 1 base from J, with 7 bases between. The CDR3 sequence is 12 residues long. CDR3 sequence: CASSQVSYEQYF. CDR3 nucleotide sequence: TGTGCCAGCAGCCAAGTATCCTACGAGCAGTACTTC.

The rearrangement joins TRBV30 to TRBJ2-7, with D unresolved. Trimming took off 3 bases at V and 1 base at J, with 7 bases between the two ends. The CDR3 length is 12 residues. Germline assignment: CDR1 GTSNPN and CDR2 SVGIG (reference sequence). This CDR3 reads CAWRADSYEQYF. In nucleotides, the CDR3 is TGTGCCTGGAGGGCTGATTCCTACGAGCAGTACTTC.

The chain carries TRBV7-2 and TRBJ2-7; TRBD1 might be the D (5 bases). The CDR3 has 14 residues. With 4 bases removed from V and 2 bases from J, the gap between germline ends came to 12 bases. Germline V gene sequence: CDR1 SGHTA, CDR2 FQGNSA. The CDR3 reads CASSSRQKPYEQYF. DNA for the CDR3: TGTGCCAGCAGCTCTAGACAGAAGCCCTACGAGCAGTACTTC.

The chain uses TRBV6-1 and TRBJ2-3; 8 bases align to TRBD1. The ends lost 8 bases at V and 0 bases at J; junction bases unmatched: 4. Germline V gives CDR1 MNHNS, CDR2 SASEGT. This CDR3 comprises 14 residues. The CDR3, as DNA: TGTGCCAGCGGACAGGGAATTAGCACAGATACGCAGTATTTT. The encoded protein is CASGQGISTDTQYF.

The CDR3 protein is CASSESSGGPGNTIYF. CDR3 bases: TGTGCCAGCAGTGAATCGTCGGGGGGGCCGGGAAACACCATATATTTT. The chain is built from TRBV25-1 and TRBJ1-3; D is possibly TRBD1 (6 bases). The CDR3 sequence is 16 residues long. Germline V lookup: CDR1 MGHDK, CDR2 SYGVNS. Trimming removed 1 base from V and 4 bases from J, with 14 bases in between.

This clone was found once. The chain couples TRBV4-1 to TRBJ2-3; the match to TRBD2 covers 7 bases. Looked up from germline, CDR1 is MGHRA and CDR2 is YSYEKL. The junction had 17 bases not matched to a gene; V was cut back by 4 bases and J by 4 bases. The length of the CDR3 is 18 residues. The CDR3 sequence: CASSLLPPGGLAPDTQYF. The CDR3 nucleotides are TGCGCCAGCAGCCTCCTTCCCCCGGGGGGTCTGGCCCCAGATACGCAGTATTTT.

The chain uses TRBV5-1 and TRBJ2-1; 8 bases fit TRBD2. Germline V gene lookup returns CDR1 SGHRS and CDR2 YFSETQ. Trimming took 2 bases from V and 3 from J; bases not matched to a gene: 4. The CDR3 contains 15 residues. The CDR3 nucleotides read TGCGCCAGCAGCTTCGCGGGAGGACTCTACAATGAGCAGTTCTTC. The encoded protein is CASSFAGGLYNEQFF.

The V call is TRBV5-1, the J call TRBJ1-1, with D tentatively TRBD1 (5 bases). This CDR3 has 15 residues. Germline V CDR1 and CDR2: SGHRS, YFSETQ. V was cut by 4 bases and J by 4 bases, with 17 bases left in between. The CDR3 spells CASSRTTGTGTEAFF. The DNA of the CDR3 is TGCGCCAGCAGCCGCACTACCGGGACGGGCACTGAAGCTTTCTTT.

The rearrangement uses TRBV28 and TRBJ2-7; 7 bases match TRBD1. V lost 5 bases, J lost 0 bases, and 7 bases stayed unmatched. This CDR3 is built from 15 residues. CDR1 MDHEN and CDR2 SYDVKM come from the germline V gene. The CDR3 DNA is TGTGCCAGCAGTGGGACCGGGACAGTCTCCTACGAGCAGTACTTC. Amino acid sequence: CASSGTGTVSYEQYF.

The CDR3 coding sequence is TGTGCCAGCAGTGAGGTGTGGGGGGGGGCAGGTCAGCCCCAGCATTTT. Protein product: CASSEVWGGAGQPQHF. This chain links TRBV6-1 with TRBJ1-5; D may be TRBD1 (6 bases). V dropped 3 bases and J dropped 6 bases, with 18 bases sitting between them. The length of the CDR3 is 16 residues. The germline gives CDR1 MNHNS, CDR2 SASEGT.

As DNA, the CDR3 is TGCAGCGCCGTAGCGGGAGCTGAGACCCAGTACTTC. Its protein product is CSAVAGAETQYF. V is TRBV29-1 and J is TRBJ2-5; 9 bases match TRBD2. J lost 5 bases, V lost 7 bases, and 5 bases had no gene match. Germline V gene lookup returns CDR1 SQVTM and CDR2 ANQGSEA. CDR3 size: 12 residues.